A selection of T cell receptor beta chains follows, all from one sample in a study of human T cells and chemical hapten exposure. TCRdb re-derived calls from the RACE reads in MiXCR, one entry per CDR3 protein. The sample has more than 45,000 distinct CDR3 sequences; around 11% are singletons. This material consisted of whole blood, taken in connection with sensitization to the hapten diphenylcyclopropenone (DPC). The source is a man aged 25-45 years with alopecia areata. Some clones in this sample may be carry-over from other donors' samples. Both conserved end residues are part of each CDR3. A D gene is named only where the DNA matches it firmly. Clone size is shown for a subset of rows, as once, few, many or a class of expanded clone.

clone_size	v_call	j_call	d_call	cdr3_nt	cdr3_aa
NA	TRBV7-3	TRBJ1-6	NA	TGTGCCAGCAGCTTAAGCGCACCTAATAATTCACCCCTCCACTTT	CASSLSAPNNSPLHF
few	TRBV2	TRBJ2-3	NA	TGTGCCAGCAGTGAACCGGTGGTTGCAGATACGCAGTATTTT	CASSEPVVADTQYF
many	TRBV6-5	TRBJ1-6	TRBD1	TGTGCCAGCAGTTTGGGACAGGGGGCAATTAAATCACCCCTCCACTTT	CASSLGQGAIKSPLHF
NA	TRBV28	TRBJ2-1	NA	TGTGCCAGTATGCAGCTGTACAATGAGCAGTTCTTC	CASMQLYNEQFF
NA	TRBV28	TRBJ2-6	TRBD2	TGTGCCAGCAGCGGGAGGTCTGGGGCCAACGTCCTGACTTTC	CASSGRSGANVLTF
few	TRBV3-1	TRBJ2-7	NA	TGTGCCAGCACACTGGGGGTAGGATACGAGCAGTACTTC	CASTLGVGYEQYF
few	TRBV6-5	TRBJ2-2	NA	TGTGCCAGCAAAAGACGGGAACTCATCGGGGAGCTGTTTTTT	CASKRRELIGELFF
many	TRBV11-2	TRBJ2-7	TRBD1	TGTGCCAGCAGCTTAGACTGGACAGGGTACGAGCAGTACTTC	CASSLDWTGYEQYF
many	TRBV7-6	TRBJ1-1	TRBD1	TGTGCCAGCAGCTTAGTTTCCAGGGGGCGGACTGAAGCTTTCTTT	CASSLVSRGRTEAFF
NA	TRBV9	TRBJ1-6	NA	TGTGCCAGCAGCGCGAGAAGCTCCTATAATTCACCCCTCCACTTT	CASSARSSYNSPLHF
few	TRBV28	TRBJ2-2	NA	TGTGGGGGCCAGGGTTCGAACACCGGGGAGCTGTTTTTT	CGGQGSNTGELFF
many	TRBV7-9	TRBJ2-2	NA	TGTGCCAGCAGCTCCCAATTTGGGTCAGGGGAGCTGTTTTTT	CASSSQFGSGELFF
many	TRBV12-3/TRBV12-4	TRBJ2-3	NA	TGTGCCAGCAGCCCCAGTCCCGCAGGGCTCACAGATACGCAGTATTTT	CASSPSPAGLTDTQYF
few	TRBV18	TRBJ2-2	NA	TGTGCCGGTTTGAGACAGGTTAACACCGGGGAGCTGTTTTTT	CAGLRQVNTGELFF
few	TRBV7-2	TRBJ1-5	NA	TGTGCCAGCAGCTCTCGCGACCGCAATCAGCCCCAGCATTTT	CASSSRDRNQPQHF
NA	TRBV7-9	TRBJ1-5	NA	TGTGCCAGCAGCTTAGCCCCCGGGACGGGAGGAAATCAGCCCCAGCATTTT	CASSLAPGTGGNQPQHF
many	TRBV29-1	TRBJ1-1	NA	TGCAGCGTTGTGGGAACCACTGAAGCTTTCTTT	CSVVGTTEAFF
many	TRBV6-2/TRBV6-3	TRBJ2-1	NA	TGTGCCAGGCCTCATGAGCAGTTCTTC	CARPHEQFF
many	TRBV9	TRBJ2-7	NA	TGTGCCAGCAGCGTAGGGCGGGGAAGCTCCTACGAGCAGTACTTC	CASSVGRGSSYEQYF
few	TRBV29-1	TRBJ2-3	NA	TGCAGCGTTGAATACAAGGCAGCAGATACGCAGTATTTT	CSVEYKAADTQYF
many	TRBV11-2	TRBJ2-3	NA	TGTGCCAGCAGCTTCCAGGGAGGGGGGACAGATACGCAGTATTTT	CASSFQGGGTDTQYF
many	TRBV19	TRBJ1-4	NA	TGTGCCAGTAGTATACCAGGCGGCGATGAAAAACTGTTTTTT	CASSIPGGDEKLFF
NA	TRBV10-3	TRBJ1-4	TRBD1	TGTGCCATCGGGAGACAGGGGGCTAATGAAAAACTGTTTTTT	CAIGRQGANEKLFF
NA	TRBV9	TRBJ2-7	NA	TGTGCCAGCAGCGTTACAGGCGCCTACGAGCAGTACTTC	CASSVTGAYEQYF
NA	TRBV28	TRBJ2-7	NA	TGTGCCAGCAGTTTACGGACTCCCTACGAGCAGTACTTC	CASSLRTPYEQYF
NA	TRBV9	TRBJ1-6	NA	TGTGCCAGCAGCGTCGAACAGGGACCTTCACCCCTCCACTTT	CASSVEQGPSPLHF
NA	TRBV6-5	TRBJ2-5	NA	TGTGCCAGCAGTTACAGGGGGGGGGCACATACAGAGACCCAGTACTTC	CASSYRGGAHTETQYF
few	TRBV9	TRBJ1-1	NA	TGTGCCAGCAGCCCGAACGGCAACCCGAACACTGAAGCTTTCTTT	CASSPNGNPNTEAFF
few	TRBV6-5	TRBJ1-1	NA	TGTGCCAGCGGTGAGGGGGACACTGAAGCTTTCTTT	CASGEGDTEAFF
many	TRBV7-9	TRBJ1-4	TRBD1	TGTGCCAGCAGCGGAGGACAGGGCCCTAATGAAAAACTGTTTTTT	CASSGGQGPNEKLFF
few	TRBV30	TRBJ1-2	NA	TGTGCCTGGAGAAATAACTATGGCTACACCTTC	CAWRNNYGYTF
NA	TRBV5-1	TRBJ1-5	NA	TGCGCCAGCAGCTTGTCGAGGAATCAGCCCCAGCATTTT	CASSLSRNQPQHF
many	TRBV24-1	TRBJ2-3	TRBD2	TGTGCCACCAGTGTCGGGGGGGTCTCAGATACGCAGTATTTT	CATSVGGVSDTQYF
many	TRBV20-1	TRBJ1-5	TRBD1	TGCAGTGCTCACAGGGGGTTCAATCAGCCCCAGCATTTT	CSAHRGFNQPQHF
many	TRBV5-1	TRBJ2-7	TRBD1	TGCGCCAGCAGCTACTACACAGGGGGCGAGCAGTACTTC	CASSYYTGGEQYF
many	TRBV7-2	TRBJ2-3	TRBD2	TGTGCCAGCAGCTTAGCGGGCGGGGGATTCGGGGGCACAGATACGCAGTATTTT	CASSLAGGGFGGTDTQYF
NA	TRBV7-7	TRBJ1-6	TRBD1	TGTGCTAGCAGCTTCCCCGCTCCAGGGGGATTCTCCTATAATTCACCCCTCCACTTT	CASSFPAPGGFSYNSPLHF
NA	TRBV5-1	TRBJ1-1	NA	TGCGCCAGCAGCGGTAGACAGGCTGAAGCTTTCTTT	CASSGRQAEAFF
many	TRBV3-1	TRBJ1-5	NA	TGTGCCAGCAGCCAGGGGCGGGGAAGGCAAGCGGGCAATCAGCCCCAGCATTTT	CASSQGRGRQAGNQPQHF
many	TRBV21-1	TRBJ2-1	NA	TGTGCCAGCAGCACGTCTGAGATCCCCGACAATGAGCAGTTCTTC	CASSTSEIPDNEQFF
many	TRBV21-1	TRBJ2-7	NA	TGTGCCAGCAGCATCGGGGAGCTAGCGGGGCCCTACGAGCAGTACTTC	CASSIGELAGPYEQYF
few	TRBV9	TRBJ2-3	TRBD1	TGTGCCAGCAGCGTAGAACAGGGGGTCACAGATACGCAGTATTTT	CASSVEQGVTDTQYF
NA	TRBV3-1	TRBJ2-7	NA	TGTGCCAGCAGCCATTTTTGGGACGGGCCCCCTTACGAGCAGTACTTC	CASSHFWDGPPYEQYF
few	TRBV6-1	TRBJ2-5	NA	TGTGCCAGCAGTTCAGGGTTCCAAGAGACCCAGTACTTC	CASSSGFQETQYF
many	TRBV9	TRBJ2-5	NA	TGTGCCAGCAGCGAAGAGAAGGACTATGCTTTTCAAGAGACCCAGTACTTC	CASSEEKDYAFQETQYF
many	TRBV9	TRBJ1-5	NA	TGTGCCAGCAGCCTTGCTGGGGCATATCAGCCCCAGCATTTT	CASSLAGAYQPQHF